The source of this T cell receptor (beta chain) is a study of blood T cell repertoires in COVID-19. In the authors' workflow: Researchers report that nucleated cell counts were estimated from reference gene primer amplification. Repertoires were generated with immunoSEQ multiplex PCR, while TCRdb's copy carries only in-frame clones and drops some. The DNA gave D and trimming, while V, J and clone size come from that table. The sample yields 200,000 to 250,000 clones, approximately 83% seen once. Cohort allocation depended upon clinical history that participants reported. No more than 2 weeks before study entry, exposed participants had met a case of COVID-19. This receptor was obtained from a woman in her 50s who had been exposed to COVID-19. Sequencing used PBMCs or T cells enriched from blood (not recorded which).

In DNA, the CDR3 is TGTGCCAGCAGCTCAGAGACAGGGACCGGAGGGACCTATAATTCACCCCTCCACTTT. Its translation is CASSSETGTGGTYNSPLHF. The chain combines TRBV5-6 with TRBJ1-6; 7 bases fit TRBD1. This CDR3 is built from 19 residues. Germline lookup yields CDR1 SGHDT and CDR2 YYEEEE. The ends lost 3 bases at V and 2 bases at J; junction bases unmatched: 14. Variable domain in full (rest from reference TRBV5-6 and TRBJ1-6): DAGVTQSPTHLIKTRGQQVTLRCSPKSGHDTVSWYQQALGQGPQFIFQYYEEEERQRGNFPDRFSGHQFPNYSSELNVNALLLGDSALYLCASSSETGTGGTYNSPLHFGNGTRLTVT.